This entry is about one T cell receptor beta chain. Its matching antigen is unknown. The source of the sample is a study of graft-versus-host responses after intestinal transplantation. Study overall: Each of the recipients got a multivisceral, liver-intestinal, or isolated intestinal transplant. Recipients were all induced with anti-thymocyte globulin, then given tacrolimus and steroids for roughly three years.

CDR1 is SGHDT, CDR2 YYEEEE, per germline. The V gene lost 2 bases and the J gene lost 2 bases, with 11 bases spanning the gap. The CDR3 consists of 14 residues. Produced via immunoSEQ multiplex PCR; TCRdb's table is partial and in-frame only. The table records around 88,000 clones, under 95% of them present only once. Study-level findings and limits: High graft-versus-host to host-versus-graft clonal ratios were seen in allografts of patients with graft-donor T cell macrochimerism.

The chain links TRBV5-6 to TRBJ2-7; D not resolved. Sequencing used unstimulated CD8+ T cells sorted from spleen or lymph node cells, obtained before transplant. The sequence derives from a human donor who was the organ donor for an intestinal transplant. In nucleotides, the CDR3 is TGTGCCAGCAGCTTAGGTGTTGGTGCCTACGAGCAGTACTTC. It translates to CASSLGVGAYEQYF.